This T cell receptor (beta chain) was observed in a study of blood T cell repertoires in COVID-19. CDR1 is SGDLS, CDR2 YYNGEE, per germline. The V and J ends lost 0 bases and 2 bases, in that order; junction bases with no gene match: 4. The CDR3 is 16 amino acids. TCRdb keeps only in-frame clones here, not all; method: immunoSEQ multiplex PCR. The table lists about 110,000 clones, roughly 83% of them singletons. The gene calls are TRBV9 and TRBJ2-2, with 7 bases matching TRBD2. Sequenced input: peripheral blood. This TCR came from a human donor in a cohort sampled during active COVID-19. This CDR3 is CASSVVSGLNTGELFF. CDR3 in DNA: TGTGCCAGCAGCGTAGTTAGCGGGCTTAACACCGGGGAGCTGTTTTTT.